This T cell receptor (beta chain) was sequenced in a study of blood T cells in healthy people across ages. Study overall: About one barcoded beta molecule was captured per two T cells (by template switching).

Each donor's blood draw was 7.5 to 10 milliliters of peripheral blood. In each sample, at least 7 million PBMCs were isolated. A J-beta primer mix and a sample-barcoded 5' primer were used in a second PCR of about 6 to 12 cycles. Through a template-switch adaptor with 12 random nucleotides, each cDNA molecule received a tag. TCRdb re-called the 5' RACE reads through MiXCR, storing one row per CDR3 protein. The sample consists of 550,000 to 800,000 distinct CDR3 sequences, under 25% of them appearing once. This clonotype appeared a few times. Without the conserved terminal phenylalanine or tryptophan, this CDR3 likely stems from a read error. The CDR3 is made up of 13 amino acids. Looked up from germline, CDR1 is SGHVS and CDR2 is FNYEAQ. V was pared by 5 bases and J by 4 bases, with 3 bases of the junction left unmatched.

Sequences were obtained from blood. The V gene is TRBV7-6, the J gene TRBJ1-1; 8 bases are a match to TRBD1. This TCR came from a man in his 70s in good health. This chain's CDR3 is CASSKTGGTEAFL. In nucleotides, the CDR3 is TGTGCCAGCAGCAAAACAGGGGGCACTGAAGCTTTCCTT.